This is a list of T cell receptor beta chains from one sample in a study of T cells in Graves' hyperthyroidism and ophthalmopathy. MiXCR, applied by TCRdb to the multiplex PCR reads, yields one record per CDR3 protein. There are about 350,000 distinct CDR3 sequences in the sample; approximately 13% occur only once, and 20% to 25% lies in the top ten. Material: blood. Source of these receptors: a woman aged 25 to 39 with Graves' hyperthyroidism. CDR3s include the opening cysteine and the closing phenylalanine or tryptophan. The size of a clone is reported for some rows only, either as once, few or many, or as a class for expanded clones.

abundance,v_gene,j_gene,CDR3aa
few,TRBV12-3/TRBV12-4,TRBJ2-5,CASSTGTGVGETQYF
many,TRBV6-5,TRBJ2-7,CASSYSDRASYEQYF
many,TRBV13,TRBJ2-3,CASSFQVDTQYF
many,TRBV7-2,TRBJ2-7,CASSSLQLAGIYEQYF
-,TRBV2,TRBJ2-7,CASTTDLYEQYF
many,TRBV11-1,TRBJ1-5,CARLMGGTSNQPQHF
many,TRBV19,TRBJ1-1,CASSEGGTEAFF
-,TRBV29-1,TRBJ2-4,CSGYKRQNIQYF
once,TRBV12-3/TRBV12-4,TRBJ1-5,CASSFKGGDSNQPQHF
many,TRBV2,TRBJ1-5,CASSAGQYNQPQHF
-,TRBV29-1,TRBJ2-7,CSVVGNSYEQYF
-,TRBV30,TRBJ1-3,CAWSSTEATIYF
few,TRBV20-1,TRBJ2-1,CSASPRHNEQFF
-,TRBV6-2/TRBV6-3,TRBJ2-7,CATHRDRLNEQYF
many,TRBV28,TRBJ2-1,CASSLSPAPGNEQFF
few,TRBV9,TRBJ2-5,CASSIGLAEETQYF
-,TRBV9,TRBJ1-4,CASSVSGQPNEKLFF
many,TRBV2,TRBJ1-5,CAIGYSFNQPQHF
many,TRBV24-1,TRBJ1-5,CATSVGTASSNQPQHF
-,TRBV7-9,TRBJ1-1,CASSLAGEAFF
many,TRBV19,TRBJ2-5,CASSNTDTFPWGEAQYF
many,TRBV6-2/TRBV6-3,TRBJ2-1,CASSYNSGRYNEQFF
few,TRBV20-1,TRBJ2-5,CSARELRDYLQETQYF
many,TRBV6-1,TRBJ2-1,CASRLSGSSYNEQFF
few,TRBV7-7,TRBJ2-1,CASSPSGQGPGEQFF
-,TRBV20-1,TRBJ1-1,CSARAAGQMNTEAFF
many,TRBV7-2,TRBJ2-6,CASSLWGNGANVLTF
many,TRBV20-1,TRBJ1-4,CSARGGTGFEKLFF
few,TRBV20-1,TRBJ2-5,CSARVFQETQYF
many,TRBV28,TRBJ2-7,CASSRGGEQYF
-,TRBV6-5,TRBJ2-7,CASSLTRRSYEQYF
many,TRBV12-3/TRBV12-4,TRBJ2-7,CASTNSPNYEQYF
many,TRBV7-3,TRBJ2-3,CASSSNRGSGTDTQYF
-,TRBV30,TRBJ2-1,CAWSVGSYNEQFF
-,TRBV27,TRBJ2-7,CASSLRLAGRGEQYF
-,TRBV9,TRBJ2-3,CASSARDRGTDTQYF
many,TRBV7-2,TRBJ2-5,CASSGGTGLETQYF
-,TRBV12-3/TRBV12-4,TRBJ2-1,CASSLRADPVLNEQFF
many,TRBV29-1,TRBJ1-5,CSVVAREGPQHF
many,TRBV12-3/TRBV12-4,TRBJ1-2,CASSLGGADGYTF
-,TRBV20-1,TRBJ2-3,CRAGEGQRGLAGALSIDTQYF
few,TRBV7-6,TRBJ1-3,CASSLAGTGLSGNTIYF
-,TRBV20-1,TRBJ2-1,CSVAGNSYNEQFF
few,TRBV12-3/TRBV12-4,TRBJ2-1,CASRYVGGEQFF
many,TRBV2,TRBJ2-3,CASRALAAGTDTQYF
many,TRBV7-2,TRBJ2-5,CASSSPFAAGGPYETQYF
many,TRBV20-1,TRBJ1-5,CSAGGGQPQHF
many,TRBV11-1,TRBJ2-4,CASSLVGPSTKNIQYF
-,TRBV7-9,TRBJ1-4,CASSFGQGDEKLFF
-,TRBV5-1,TRBJ2-1,CASSLAGTSSYNEQFF
few,TRBV29-1,TRBJ2-2,CSVKPGAGELFF
few,TRBV5-5,TRBJ2-4,CASSSSGGTLAKNIQYF
many,TRBV2,TRBJ1-5,CASKREGAQPNQPQHF
many,TRBV25-1,TRBJ2-1,CASSAQLVGGSSYNEQFF
few,TRBV27,TRBJ2-1,CASSPPVQRYNEQFF
many,TRBV6-2/TRBV6-3,TRBJ2-1,CASHTSGSSYNEQFF
few,TRBV3-1,TRBJ2-2,CASSRPGLAAGELFF
many,TRBV15,TRBJ2-1,CATGGTGGNVWYNEQFF
few,TRBV4-1,TRBJ1-1,CASSQRAGQGMNTEAFF